Detailed here is one TCR beta chain. Its antigen is not identified. The study ran its PCR with 60 Vbeta and 13 Jbeta primers. Libraries were prepared by immunoSEQ multiplex PCR; TCRdb keeps only in-frame clonotypes and omits some of them. The data contain about 120,000 clones, approximately 82% of them singletons. The record originates from a study of cytomegalovirus exposure and HLA in healthy donors. Overall study findings and caveats: Later work showed greater clonal expansion in HLA-associated TCR beta chains than in equally common others. A classifier reportedly called cytomegalovirus status with high sensitivity and specificity. In a later analysis, at a false discovery rate of 0.05, over 15,000 TCR beta sequences matched HLA alleles. CMV serostatus was the sole immune exposure data available.

The V and J ends lost 4 bases and 1 base respectively, with 10 bases between them. Germline CDR1 MNHEY, CDR2 SMNVEV (reference sequence). CDR3 length: 14 amino acids. The chain has TRBV27 and TRBJ1-1, with D perhaps TRBD1 (6 bases). Sequencing was performed on PBMCs. The receptor's source is a young man in good health and CMV-seropositive. The CDR3 sequence is CASSSMTGNTEAFF. The CDR3 bases are TGTGCCAGCAGTTCAATGACAGGGAACACTGAAGCTTTCTTT.